This T cell receptor beta chain was found in a study of blood T cell repertoires in COVID-19. Study-level background: Nucleic acid was either cDNA or gDNA, and it came from T cells, B-cell-depleted T cells, or PBMCs.

The ends were cut back, 6 bases at V and 5 bases at J, with 11 bases in the middle. The CDR3 is made up of 13 amino acids. Germline assignment: CDR1 SGHTA and CDR2 FQGNSA. Source study methods: From reference gene primer amplification, estimates of nucleated cell counts were derived. Method: immunoSEQ multiplex PCR; TCRdb's copy keeps in-frame clones and lacks some. The V and J calls and clone size were taken over from that table, and D and trimming were inferred from the DNA. The data contain some 460,000 clones, about 85% of them singletons. V usage is TRBV7-2 and J usage is TRBJ1-5; maybe TRBD1 (6 bases). Sequenced material: PBMCs or T cells enriched from blood (not recorded which). The clonotype was recovered from a young woman with acute COVID-19. In nucleotides, the CDR3 is TGTGCCAGCAGGATGAACAGGGATCAGCCCCAGCATTTT. Translation gives CASRMNRDQPQHF.